Listed below are T cell receptor beta chains from one sample, sequenced in a study of post-analysis software for immune sequencing data. TCRdb called the PCR reads again in MiXCR, with one record for every CDR3 protein. The data hold hundreds of thousands of distinct CDR3 sequences, with 59% observed a single time. Material for sequencing was blood. These receptors were obtained from a girl aged 2 to 10 with multiple sclerosis. Each CDR3 is given with its conserved first and last residue. Fields, in order: clone size, V gene, J gene, D gene, CDR3 DNA, CDR3 protein. D genes are given only for firm matches. The listing skips clone size in some rows; elsewhere it reads once, few, many or a size class.

-	TRBV4-3	TRBJ1-2	-	TGCGCCAGCAGCCTCAGTTCAGGGGCGCGGGGCTACACCTTC	CASSLSSGARGYTF
-	TRBV27	TRBJ2-7	TRBD2	TGTGCCAGCAGTTTACCCCCAACTAGCGGGAGTCTCCACGAGCAGTACTTC	CASSLPPTSGSLHEQYF
-	TRBV12-3/TRBV12-4	TRBJ2-7	TRBD1	TGTGCCAGCTCGTCGTCGACAGGGCGCGAGCAGTACTTC	CASSSSTGREQYF
-	TRBV7-8	TRBJ1-1	TRBD1	TGTGCCAGCAGCTTAAGCGGAGGACAGGGGGGCGTCGGAAACACTGAAGCTTTCTTT	CASSLSGGQGGVGNTEAFF
-	TRBV12-3/TRBV12-4	TRBJ2-7	TRBD1	TGTGCCAGCAGATCTGACAGGGTCTACGAGCAGTACTTC	CASRSDRVYEQYF
-	TRBV5-1	TRBJ2-3	-	TGCGCCAGCAGCCTGGGTTCGTCGGGGGACGGGACAGATACGCAGTATTTT	CASSLGSSGDGTDTQYF
-	TRBV6-5	TRBJ2-1	TRBD2	TGTGCCAGCAGCCGGGGGACTAGCGGGAGAAATGAGCAGTTCTTC	CASSRGTSGRNEQFF
few	TRBV29-1	TRBJ1-1	-	TGCAGCGTTGATTGGGTCACTGAAGCTTTCTTT	CSVDWVTEAFF
few	TRBV7-9	TRBJ1-5	-	TGTGCCAGCAGCCGAACAGGAGATAGCAATCAGCCCCAGCATTTT	CASSRTGDSNQPQHF
few	TRBV20-1	TRBJ2-3	TRBD2	TGCAGTGCTAGGACGCGGGAGGGCCGGAAAGATACGCAGTATTTT	CSARTREGRKDTQYF